This is a list of T cell receptor beta chains from one sample in a study of control samples from healthy donors and cancer patients. Sequencing used immunoSEQ multiplex PCR; TCRdb keeps in-frame clones, though not all of them. The profile covers roughly 28,000 clones, with 70% to 85% appearing a single time and approximately 22% taken by the ten largest. Sequenced input: PBMCs. These receptors came from a man aged 55 to 70 with head and neck cancer. Each CDR3 is given with its conserved first and last residue. Fields, in order: CDR3 protein, CDR3 DNA, clone size, V gene, D gene, J gene. D genes are given only for firm matches. A clone size is listed for some rows: how often the clone was seen (once, few, many), or a class if it is expanded.

CASSYSTGAGGEAFF	TGTGCCAGCAGTTACTCGACAGGGGCAGGAGGTGAAGCTTTCTTT	-	TRBV6-5	TRBD1	TRBJ1-1
CASSQDVGYYNEQFF	TGTGCCAGCAGCCAAGATGTGGGATACTACAATGAGCAGTTCTTC	few	TRBV4-2	-	TRBJ2-1
CASSLLADTGELFF	TGTGCCAGCAGCTTACTAGCGGATACCGGGGAGCTGTTTTTT	few	TRBV6-4	TRBD2	TRBJ2-2
CANLRDRGNQPQHF	TGCGCCAACCTCCGGGACAGGGGTAATCAGCCCCAGCATTTT	few	TRBV10-1	TRBD1	TRBJ1-5
CAISDRLRTNTEAFF	TGTGCCATCAGTGATAGACTGCGAACAAACACTGAAGCTTTCTTT	-	TRBV10-3	-	TRBJ1-1
CASSERSLFPYEQYF	TGTGCCAGCAGTGAAAGGTCACTATTCCCCTACGAGCAGTACTTC	-	TRBV6-1	-	TRBJ2-7
CSVEPGLSYGYTF	TGCAGCGTTGAACCAGGGCTCAGCTATGGCTACACCTTC	-	TRBV29-1	-	TRBJ1-2
CASRRAYTGLRGGYNEQFF	TGTGCCAGCAGGCGAGCATATACAGGTTTGAGGGGAGGCTACAATGAGCAGTTCTTC	-	TRBV6-6	-	TRBJ2-1
CASSYPGTGGREQYF	TGTGCCAGCAGTTACCCCGGGACAGGGGGCCGCGAGCAGTACTTC	-	TRBV28	TRBD1	TRBJ2-7
CAIDQGSYGYTF	TGTGCCATCGATCAGGGCTCCTATGGCTACACCTTC	-	TRBV10-3	-	TRBJ1-2
CASSQGGDWSSYNEQFF	TGTGCCAGCAGCCAAGGGGGCGACTGGAGCTCCTACAATGAGCAGTTCTTC	-	TRBV3-1/TRBV3-2	-	TRBJ2-1
CARSLRGTANQPQHF	TGTGCCAGAAGCTTGAGAGGAACAGCTAATCAGCCCCAGCATTTT	-	TRBV5-3	-	TRBJ1-5
CASSQAGVGGDTQYF	TGTGCCAGCAGCCAAGCGGGAGTTGGTGGAGATACGCAGTATTTT	once	TRBV3-1/TRBV3-2	-	TRBJ2-3
CASSLLPTSGNSPLHF	TGTGCCAGCAGCTTATTGCCCACAAGTGGGAATTCACCCCTCCACTTT	few	TRBV7-8	-	TRBJ1-6
CASSLFGGNSPLHF	TGCGCCAGCAGCTTGTTCGGGGGGAATTCACCCCTCCACTTT	few	TRBV5-1	-	TRBJ1-6
CASSHRSSVSYEQYF	TGTGCCAGCAGCCATAGATCTAGCGTATCCTACGAGCAGTACTTC	-	TRBV5-6	-	TRBJ2-7
CAISGNPGLAEETQYF	TGTGCCATCAGTGGGAACCCGGGACTAGCGGAAGAGACCCAGTACTTC	-	TRBV10-3	TRBD2	TRBJ2-5
CASSPRSSGNNEQFF	TGTGCCAGCAGCCCGCGAAGTAGCGGCAACAATGAGCAGTTCTTC	-	TRBV3-1/TRBV3-2	-	TRBJ2-1
CASSMGAGRTDTQYF	TGTGCCAGTAGTATGGGGGCAGGGCGCACAGATACGCAGTATTTT	-	TRBV19	-	TRBJ2-3
CASSQTGNQPQHF	TGCGCCAGCAGCCAGACCGGCAATCAGCCCCAGCATTTT	-	TRBV4-1	-	TRBJ1-5
CASSLFGGRTSYNEQFF	TGTGCCAGCAGCTTATTCGGCGGGCGAACATCCTACAATGAGCAGTTCTTC	-	TRBV11-2	-	TRBJ2-1
CASSRGREGDIQYF	TGCGCCAGCAGCAGGGGGCGGGAGGGAGACATTCAGTACTTC	-	TRBV4-1	TRBD2	TRBJ2-4
CATRPGTSGNNEQFF	TGTGCCACCAGGCCCGGGACTAGCGGGAACAATGAGCAGTTCTTC	few	TRBV24-1	TRBD2	TRBJ2-1
CASSLPPGLAGSNEQYF	TGTGCCAGCAGCTTACCTCCGGGACTAGCGGGATCGAACGAGCAGTACTTC	once	TRBV7-2	TRBD2	TRBJ2-7
CATSGRGNQPQHF	TGTGCCACCAGCGGCAGGGGGAATCAGCCCCAGCATTTT	-	TRBV15	TRBD1	TRBJ1-5
CASSTRQGAETEAFF	TGTGCCAGCAGCACCCGACAGGGGGCGGAAACTGAAGCTTTCTTT	-	TRBV11-2	TRBD1	TRBJ1-1
CASSPRTSGTNEQYF	TGTGCCAGCTCACCTCGGACTAGCGGGACGAACGAGCAGTACTTC	-	TRBV18	TRBD2	TRBJ2-7
CASSTGFGEQYF	TGTGCCAGCAGTACAGGGTTTGGAGAGCAGTACTTC	-	TRBV12-3/TRBV12-4	-	TRBJ2-7
CASTDRGNEQYF	TGTGCCAGTACGGACAGGGGGAACGAGCAGTACTTC	-	TRBV19	TRBD1	TRBJ2-7
CASSLRGNGYTF	TGTGCCAGCAGTCTAAGGGGTAATGGCTACACCTTC	few	TRBV6-5	-	TRBJ1-2
CASSLSGRTYEQYF	TGTGCCAGCAGTTTATCAGGCCGAACCTACGAGCAGTACTTC	-	TRBV27	-	TRBJ2-7
CASSFGAQETQYF	TGTGCCAGCTCATTTGGCGCACAAGAGACCCAGTACTTC	-	TRBV18	-	TRBJ2-5
CASRNRDRVWEQYF	TGTGCCAGCAGAAACCGGGACAGGGTTTGGGAGCAGTACTTC	-	TRBV28	TRBD1	TRBJ2-7
CASSLLGDPYGYTF	TGTGCCAGCAGCTTATTAGGGGATCCATATGGCTACACCTTC	-	TRBV5-4	-	TRBJ1-2
CASSLSLPSGSSSSYEQYF	TGTGCCAGCAGTTTATCCCTCCCTAGCGGGAGCTCGAGCTCCTACGAGCAGTACTTC	-	TRBV27	TRBD2	TRBJ2-7
CASSRQSGRADTGELFF	TGTGCCAGCTCCAGGCAAAGCGGGAGGGCCGACACCGGGGAGCTGTTTTTT	few	TRBV18	TRBD2	TRBJ2-2
CATSRGDIKIYNEQFF	TGTGCCACCAGCAGGGGAGACATAAAGATCTACAATGAGCAGTTCTTC	-	TRBV15	-	TRBJ2-1
CASRPGQHDPGGQYF	TGTGCCAGCAGGCCGGGACAGCATGACCCAGGGGGGCAGTACTTC	-	TRBV5-5	TRBD1	TRBJ2-7
CASSTISSGANVLTF	TGTGCCAGCAGCACCATCAGCTCTGGGGCCAACGTCCTGACTTTC	-	TRBV7-6	-	TRBJ2-6
CASSILRVQAGELFF	TGTGCCAGTAGTATTTTAAGGGTCCAGGCCGGGGAGCTGTTTTTT	-	TRBV19	-	TRBJ2-2
CASSLTLFLGYGYTF	TGTGCCAGCAGCTTGACCCTGTTCCTTGGGTATGGCTACACCTTC	-	TRBV5-6	-	TRBJ1-2
CASSEDRLATGELFF	TGCGCCAGCAGCGAGGACAGGTTGGCCACCGGGGAGCTGTTTTTT	-	TRBV5-1	TRBD1	TRBJ2-2
CASSGTSGRGVGETQYF	TGTGCCAGCAGTGGGACTAGCGGGAGAGGGGTGGGCGAGACCCAGTACTTC	-	TRBV2	TRBD2	TRBJ2-5
CASSTGSGANVLTF	TGTGCCAGCTCCACGGGGTCTGGGGCCAACGTCCTGACTTTC	-	TRBV27	-	TRBJ2-6
CASSYSGTRKETQYF	TGTGCCAGCAGTTACTCCGGGACTAGAAAAGAGACCCAGTACTTC	-	TRBV6-2/TRBV6-3	TRBD2	TRBJ2-5
CASSQAQGYGYTF	TGTGCCAGCAGCCAAGCCCAGGGATATGGCTACACCTTC	-	TRBV3-1/TRBV3-2	-	TRBJ1-2
CASSFSPSGSKETQYF	TGCGCCAGCAGCTTTTCCCCTTCCGGATCTAAAGAGACCCAGTACTTC	-	TRBV5-1	-	TRBJ2-5
CASSLSLLTYEQYF	TGTGCCAGCAGTTTATCACTCCTTACCTACGAGCAGTACTTC	-	TRBV27	-	TRBJ2-7
CASSRAGVRDQPQHF	TGTGCCAGCAGCCGGGCAGGGGTGCGGGATCAGCCCCAGCATTTT	-	TRBV6-5	-	TRBJ1-5
CASSSVAASIDTQYF	TGTGCCAGCAGCTCTGTAGCGGCCTCGATTGATACGCAGTATTTT	-	TRBV6-5	-	TRBJ2-3
CASSLSGRDNEQFF	TGTGCCAGCAGCCTTAGCGGGAGAGATAATGAGCAGTTCTTC	-	TRBV13	TRBD2	TRBJ2-1
CASRLPTFRGDGYTF	TGTGCCAGCAGACTACCGACATTCCGGGGGGATGGCTACACCTTC	once	TRBV28	-	TRBJ1-2
CSTRRVNTEAFF	TGCAGCACAAGGCGGGTGAACACTGAAGCTTTCTTT	-	TRBV29-1	-	TRBJ1-1
CASSSGGTLLGDTEAFF	TGTGCCAGCAGCTCGGGGGGCACTCTTTTGGGGGACACTGAAGCTTTCTTT	-	TRBV11-2	-	TRBJ1-1
CASSYPGGERSYEQYF	TGTGCCAGCAGTTACCCCGGGGGGGAACGATCCTACGAGCAGTACTTC	-	TRBV6-6	TRBD2	TRBJ2-7
CATSAGEPNEKLFF	TGTGCCACCAGTGCGGGGGAGCCTAATGAAAAACTGTTTTTT	-	TRBV24-1	-	TRBJ1-4
CASSLGGTGTGYTF	TGTGCCAGCAGCTTAGGAGGGACAGGTACTGGCTACACCTTC	-	TRBV11-2	TRBD1	TRBJ1-2